Each of the 15 T cell receptor beta chains below was sequenced from the same sample in a study of patients and donors after allogeneic stem cell transplantation. TCRdb ran MiXCR on the RT-PCR reads and lists one entry per CDR3 protein. The data contain about a million distinct CDR3 sequences, around 17% of them singletons. Sequenced input: blood, either unsorted or a sorted T cell fraction (not recorded which). The receptor set was obtained from a human donor who was either an allogeneic HSCT recipient or a stem cell or donor lymphocyte infusion donor (not recorded which). It is not recorded whose cells these are; they may come from a transplant donor.

The sample holds many counts of this clonotype. This chain joins TRBV5-1 and TRBJ2-1; D call uncertain. The CDR3 contains 15 residues. The ends were cut back, 0 bases at V and 6 bases at J, with 13 bases in the middle. Per the germline V gene, CDR1 is SGHRS and CDR2 is YFSETQ. CDR3 protein: CASSLGRLMSNEQFF. DNA for the CDR3: TGCGCCAGCAGCTTGGGCCGGTTAATGTCCAATGAGCAGTTCTTC.

The genes are TRBV12-3 or TRBV12-4 and TRBJ1-1; the match to TRBD1 covers 7 bases. V was clipped by 4 bases and J by 2 bases; unmatched bases: 7. The CDR3 runs to 15 residues. The DNA for the CDR3 is TGTGCCAGCAGTTCTCCAGGGGGACTAAACACTGAAGCTTTCTTT. This encodes CASSSPGGLNTEAFF.

This chain joins TRBV5-1 and TRBJ1-2, with D unclear. Germline assignment: CDR1 SGHRS and CDR2 YFSETQ. The V and J ends lost 4 bases and 3 bases respectively, with 10 bases between them. The CDR3 is 13 amino acids. CDR3 sequence (DNA): TGCGCCAGCAGCCGTAGGGAACACTATGGCTACACCTTC. It specifies CASSRREHYGYTF.

The rearrangement uses TRBV28 and TRBJ2-4; D tentatively reads TRBD1 or TRBD2 (5 bases each). Trimming took off 7 bases at V and 9 bases at J, with 22 bases between the two ends. This CDR3 has 15 residues. Germline-derived CDR1 and CDR2 are MDHEN and SYDVKM. The CDR3 protein is CASTLLRGVLGIQYF. For the CDR3, the DNA is TGTGCCAGCACCCTACTACGAGGGGTCTTGGGCATTCAGTACTTC.

This chain joins TRBV4-3 and TRBJ1-1; no reliable D call. V was shortened by 3 bases and J by 2 bases, with 13 bases between the two germline ends. Germline V lookup: CDR1 LGHNA, CDR2 YSLEER. The CDR3 has 15 amino acids. The CDR3: CASSQAVGINTEAFF. The CDR3 nucleotides are TGCGCCAGCAGCCAGGCCGTAGGGATAAACACTGAAGCTTTCTTT.

The chain joins TRBV24-1 to TRBJ2-1, with D hard to call. The V end lost 4 bases, the J end lost 7 bases, and 19 bases lay between the germline ends. The CDR3 runs 16 residues. Germline CDR1 is KGHDR and CDR2 is SFDVKD. In DNA, the CDR3 is TGTGCCACCAGTGACTCCCTTTTGCAGGCTGGAAATGAGCAGTTCTTC. Translation gives CATSDSLLQAGNEQFF.

In this sample, this clonotype turned up a few times. The V gene is TRBV2, the J gene TRBJ1-1; D perhaps matches TRBD1 (5 bases). The germline V gene encodes CDR1 SNHLY and CDR2 FYNNEI. The CDR3 covers 15 residues. Trimming stripped 4 bases from V and 0 bases from J, with 12 bases between. The CDR3 is CASSALDRMNTEAFF. CDR3 coding DNA: TGTGCCAGCAGTGCCCTCGACAGAATGAACACTGAAGCTTTCTTT.

The V gene is TRBV20-1, the J gene TRBJ2-2, with D unclear. The CDR3 contains 14 residues. The V end was cut by 3 bases, the J end by 4 bases, with 12 bases between. In germline, CDR1 is DFQATT, CDR2 SNEGSKA (reference sequence). The CDR3 is CSASPGPPTGELFF. The CDR3 DNA is TGCAGTGCTAGCCCGGGTCCTCCCACCGGGGAGCTGTTTTTT.

This clonotype was observed a handful of times. The chain links TRBV5-1 to TRBJ2-5; perhaps TRBD1 as D (5 bases). The germline V gene has CDR1 SGHRS and CDR2 YFSETQ. The CDR3 covers 14 residues. V lost 1 base and J 3 bases, leaving 10 bases between the germline ends. CDR3 sequence: CASSLSPGKETQYF. The CDR3 region has the DNA TGCGCCAGCAGCTTGTCCCCAGGGAAAGAGACCCAGTACTTC.

J is TRBJ2-4 and V is TRBV11-2; the D is unclear. CDR1 is SGHAT, CDR2 FQNNGV, per germline. V dropped 0 bases and J dropped 7 bases, with 4 bases sitting between them. The CDR3 contains 12 residues. CDR3 nucleotide sequence: TGTGCCAGCAGCTTAGATCTGAACATTCAGTACTTC. This gives the protein CASSLDLNIQYF.

The genes are TRBV6-1 and TRBJ1-1; D perhaps matches TRBD1 (5 bases). Per the germline V gene, CDR1 is MNHNS and CDR2 is SASEGT. The CDR3 has 15 amino acids. The V end lost 8 bases, the J end lost 5 bases, and 21 bases lay between the germline ends. CDR3: CASSKTHGRGTEAFF. For the CDR3, the DNA is TGTGCCAGCTCTAAAACTCACGGGCGGGGGACTGAAGCTTTCTTT.

This clonotype occurred many times. The chain uses TRBV25-1 and TRBJ1-6; D possibly corresponds to TRBD1 (5 bases). The CDR3 has 16 amino acids. V lost 4 bases and J lost 5, with 15 bases in between. The V gene's germline CDR1 is MGHDK and CDR2 SYGVNS. DNA of the CDR3: TGTGCCAGCAGTGTGAGTCAGGGTGCGAATAATTCACCCCTCCACTTT. Protein product: CASSVSQGANNSPLHF.

V gene TRBV10-3 combines with J gene TRBJ2-3, with TRBD1 identical over 12 bases. CDR3 length equals 14 residues. J gave up 4 bases and V 8 bases, and 4 bases lay outside the gene matches. Germline CDR1 reads ENHRY; CDR2 reads SYGVKD. This chain's CDR3 is CAIPGTGGPDTQYF. Here the CDR3 DNA reads TGTGCCATCCCCGGGACAGGGGGCCCAGATACGCAGTATTTT.

The chain has TRBV19 and TRBJ2-7, with 7 bases lining up with TRBD1. The CDR3 is made up of 14 amino acids. V trimming: 5 bases; J trimming: 4 bases; junction bases outside the gene matches: 8. CDR1 LNHDA and CDR2 SQIVND come from the germline V gene (reference sequence). In nucleotides, the CDR3 is TGTGCCAGTAGTGTTACAGGGGAAGGTTACGAGCAGTACTTC. Its protein is CASSVTGEGYEQYF.

This clonotype appeared a few times. The chain couples TRBV20-1 to TRBJ1-1; D gene uncertain. V was clipped by 1 base and J by 0 bases, with 6 bases between them. Germline V gene data show CDR1 as DFQATT and CDR2 as SNEGSKA (reference sequence). The CDR3 has 13 residues. The CDR3 loop is CSARGALNTEAFF. In nucleotides, the CDR3 is TGCAGTGCTAGAGGAGCTCTGAACACTGAAGCTTTCTTT.